This T cell receptor (beta chain) originates from a study of blood T cells in healthy people across ages. Study-wide findings and caveats: Compared with aged donors, long-lived donors showed fewer expanded clones, suggesting selection.

This clonotype was counted only a few times. Its antigen is undetermined. Primed by a sample-barcoded 5' primer and a J-beta primer mix, a second PCR proceeded for about 7 to 11 cycles. TCRdb used MiXCR to reprocess the 5' RACE reads, holding one entry per CDR3 protein. The data contain some 760,000 distinct CDR3 sequences, approximately 25% of them singletons. With 3 bases clipped from V and 6 bases from J, the junction kept 6 bases outside the gene matches. The germline CDR1 and CDR2 sequences are MDHEN and SYDVKM. This CDR3 has 14 residues. This sample also appeared in a second study, on T cells of mothers and their children.

Sequenced input: blood. The clonotype originates from a boy aged 10-17 years in good health. The chain couples TRBV28 to TRBJ2-3, with 7 bases lining up with TRBD2. As DNA, the CDR3 is TGTGCCAGCAGTTTCGAGCGGGACGGGGATACGCAGTATTTT. It translates to CASSFERDGDTQYF.